Below, 9 T cell receptor beta chains from the same sample are listed, as sequenced in a study of Ad26.COV2.S vaccination and SARS-CoV-2 variants. Produced via immunoSEQ multiplex PCR; TCRdb's table is partial and in-frame only. Among about half a million clones listed, about 89% were seen once. Described treatment: approximately 18 received Ad26.COV2.S at low or high dose, single or two shots; 5 received placebo; per-sample allocation not given. Sampling happened 63 days after the first vaccine or placebo injection. The input for sequencing was peripheral blood, taken in a trial of Ad26.COV2.S vaccine versus placebo. All receptors come from a person between 18 and 65 years old who received the Ad26.COV2.S COVID-19 vaccine or a placebo.

This clone was recorded only once. The V gene is TRBV19, the J gene TRBJ1-1; D is uncertain. V gave up 3 bases and J gave up 0 bases, with 17 bases separating them. This CDR3 spans 17 amino acids. In germline, CDR1 is LNHDA, CDR2 SQIVND (reference sequence). CDR3 loop: CASSIWSGTRVNTEAFF. The DNA of the CDR3 is TGTGCCAGTAGTATCTGGTCGGGAACGCGCGTGAACACTGAAGCTTTCTTT.

The J gene is TRBJ2-1, the V gene TRBV5-1; 8 bases fit TRBD1. The CDR3 is 14 residues long. The germline V gene encodes CDR1 SGHRS and CDR2 YFSETQ. V gave up 3 bases and J gave up 2 bases; unmatched junction bases: 1. The CDR3 bases are TGCGCCAGCAGCTCGGGACAGGCCTACAATGAGCAGTTCTTC. The encoded protein is CASSSGQAYNEQFF. Combining the CDR3 with reference TRBV5-1 and TRBJ2-1 gives the whole variable domain KAGVTQTPRYLIKTRGQQVTLSCSPISGHRSVSWYQQTPGQGLQFLFEYFSETQRNKGNFPGRFSGRQFSNSRSEMNVSTLELGDSALYLCASSSGQAYNEQFFGPGTRLTVL.

The V and J genes are TRBV10-2 and TRBJ2-1, with TRBD2 as a possible D gene (7 bases). Trimming took 6 bases from V and 5 from J, leaving 17 bases between them. The CDR3 is made up of 15 amino acids. Per germline, CDR1 WSHSY and CDR2 SAAADI. The CDR3 loop reads CASSLRGAPDNEQFF. Here the CDR3 DNA reads TGCGCCAGCAGCCTACGGGGGGCCCCGGACAATGAGCAGTTCTTC.

J is TRBJ1-2 and V is TRBV6-6, with D perhaps matching TRBD1 (5 bases). Trimming stripped 2 bases from V and 4 bases from J, with 11 bases between. The length of the CDR3 is 14 residues. Germline loops: CDR1 MNHNY, CDR2 SVGAGI (reference sequence). The CDR3, as DNA: TGTGCCAGCAGTTACGGGGGACCAATCTATGGCTACACCTTC. Amino acid sequence: CASSYGGPIYGYTF.

Regarding this clone: The sample carries other DNA sequences with the same CDR3. The J gene is TRBJ1-1, the V gene TRBV28, with D hard to call. The CDR3 length is 13 residues. The V end was cut by 7 bases, the J end by 1 base, with 10 bases between. Germline assignment: CDR1 MDHEN and CDR2 SYDVKM. The CDR3 region has the DNA TGTGCCAGCACTAGACCCGGGAACACTGAAGCTTTCTTT. Its protein is CASTRPGNTEAFF.

This rearrangement joins TRBV19 to TRBJ2-1; D possibly corresponds to TRBD2 (6 bases). The V and J ends lost 4 bases and 9 bases respectively, with 28 bases between them. Germline loops: CDR1 LNHDA, CDR2 SQIVND (reference sequence). This CDR3 region has 18 residues. The CDR3 DNA follows: TGTGCCAGTAGTAACTACCCTCTGGGGAGGCTACACGGTGGTGAGCAGTTCTTC. Encoded protein: CASSNYPLGRLHGGEQFF.

The chain has TRBV18 and TRBJ2-7; D gene ambiguous. Per the germline V gene, CDR1 is KGHSH and CDR2 is LQKENI. Between the trimmed V and J ends, which lost 1 base and 5 bases, there was a span of 6 bases. The CDR3 has 12 residues. CDR3 in amino acids: CASSPRLNEQYF. The CDR3 DNA follows: TGTGCCAGCTCACCACGCTTGAACGAGCAGTACTTC.

This clone was seen only once. The chain combines TRBV27 with TRBJ1-1, with D possibly TRBD1 on 5 matching bases. Germline CDR1 is MNHEY and CDR2 is SMNVEV (reference sequence). The length of the CDR3 is 14 residues. The ends were cut back, 3 bases at V and 3 bases at J, with 11 bases in the middle. CDR3 region: CASSLRDGYTEAFF. DNA for the CDR3: TGTGCCAGCAGTTTGCGGGACGGATACACTGAAGCTTTCTTT.

This clone was found once. The chain links TRBV3-1 (or the pseudogene TRBV3-2) to TRBJ1-5; 9 bases are shared with TRBD1. Per the germline V gene, CDR1 is LGHDT and CDR2 is YNNKEL (reference sequence). The CDR3 has 14 amino acids. J was trimmed by 6 bases and V by 5 bases; bases with no gene match: 5. The CDR3 loop is CASSLGQGGQPQHF. The CDR3 region has the DNA TGTGCCAGCAGCTTGGGACAGGGAGGTCAGCCCCAGCATTTT.